This is a list of T cell receptor beta chains from one sample in a study of technical replicates of blood from a handful of donors. Measured with immunoSEQ multiplex PCR; TCRdb has only the in-frame clones, and not every one. The sample lists some 70,000 clones; about 90% were seen once. The specimen was T cells isolated from PBMCs. Receptors originate from a human donor in good health. Both conserved end residues are part of each CDR3. The D gene is left open where the match is weak. Rows give clone size only sometimes, using once, few, many, or a class for an expanded clone.

size: NA
length: 16
J: TRBJ2-3
D: NA
V: TRBV4-3
CDR3: CASSQDKRELPDTQYF
DNA: TGCGCCAGCAGCCAAGATAAACGGGAGCTCCCAGATACGCAGTATTTT

size: few
length: 14
J: TRBJ2-1
D: NA
V: TRBV7-9
CDR3: CASSLGSGYNEQFF
DNA: TGTGCCAGCAGCTTGGGGAGCGGTTACAATGAGCAGTTCTTC

size: few
length: 12
J: TRBJ1-2
D: TRBD1
V: TRBV19
CDR3: CASTRTGGGYTF
DNA: TGTGCCAGTACCAGGACAGGGGGAGGCTACACCTTC

size: NA
length: 16
J: TRBJ2-5
D: TRBD2
V: TRBV5-6
CDR3: CASSLGLGEGQETQYF
DNA: TGTGCCAGCAGCTTGGGGTTGGGGGAGGGGCAAGAGACCCAGTACTTC

size: NA
length: 15
J: TRBJ2-5
D: TRBD1
V: TRBV10-1
CDR3: CASSEPGQGEETQYF
DNA: TGCGCCAGCAGTGAGCCGGGACAGGGGGAAGAGACCCAGTACTTC

size: NA
length: 14
J: TRBJ2-7
D: NA
V: TRBV28
CDR3: CASSLGLNLYEQYF
DNA: TGTGCCAGCAGTTTGGGACTGAATCTCTACGAGCAGTACTTC

size: NA
length: 16
J: TRBJ2-5
D: NA
V: TRBV5-6
CDR3: CASSLRQVDWRETQYF
DNA: TGTGCCAGCAGCCTACGACAGGTTGATTGGAGAGAGACCCAGTACTTC

size: NA
length: 15
J: TRBJ2-1
D: TRBD1
V: TRBV28
CDR3: CASSPDRGPYNEQFF
DNA: TGTGCCAGCAGCCCGGACAGGGGACCTTACAATGAGCAGTTCTTC

size: once
length: 16
J: TRBJ2-7
D: TRBD2
V: TRBV27
CDR3: CASSLILAGGPHEQYF
DNA: TGTGCCAGCAGTTTAATCCTCGCGGGAGGCCCCCACGAGCAGTACTTC

size: NA
length: 15
J: TRBJ2-1
D: NA
V: TRBV27
CDR3: CASSPGTARYNEQFF
DNA: TGTGCCAGCAGTCCGGGGACTGCTCGGTACAATGAGCAGTTCTTC

size: NA
length: 13
J: TRBJ1-2
D: TRBD1
V: TRBV6-1
CDR3: CASKGQAGYGYTF
DNA: TGTGCCAGCAAGGGACAGGCGGGCTATGGCTACACCTTC

size: NA
length: 16
J: TRBJ1-3
D: TRBD1
V: TRBV4-3
CDR3: CASSQSLTGNGNTIYF
DNA: TGCGCCAGCAGCCAGTCCCTGACAGGGAACGGAAACACCATATATTTT

size: NA
length: 15
J: TRBJ2-1
D: TRBD2
V: TRBV10-3
CDR3: CAISEDLSGKNEQFF
DNA: TGTGCCATCAGTGAGGACCTTAGCGGGAAGAATGAGCAGTTCTTC

size: NA
length: 15
J: TRBJ2-2
D: TRBD2
V: TRBV5-8
CDR3: CASSSSGRTTGELFF
DNA: TGTGCCAGCAGCTCTAGCGGGAGGACTACCGGGGAGCTGTTTTTT

size: NA
length: 16
J: TRBJ1-1
D: TRBD1
V: TRBV2
CDR3: CASSDIGQGMNTEAFF
DNA: TGTGCCAGCAGTGATATAGGACAGGGGATGAACACTGAAGCTTTCTTT

size: NA
length: 14
J: TRBJ1-1
D: NA
V: TRBV28
CDR3: CASSLTGHNTEAFF
DNA: TGTGCCAGCAGTTTAACCGGACATAACACTGAAGCTTTCTTT

size: NA
length: 12
J: TRBJ2-7
D: TRBD2
V: TRBV2
CDR3: CASRASGVEQYF
DNA: TGTGCCAGCAGAGCTAGCGGGGTCGAGCAGTACTTC

size: once
length: 13
J: TRBJ1-5
D: NA
V: TRBV19
CDR3: CASSQGSNQPQHF
DNA: TGTGCCAGTAGTCAGGGGAGCAATCAGCCCCAGCATTTT

size: NA
length: 16
J: TRBJ2-1
D: TRBD2
V: TRBV7-2
CDR3: CASSPLGAGGLNEQFF
DNA: TGTGCCAGCAGCCCCCTAGGGGCGGGAGGGCTGAATGAGCAGTTCTTC

size: NA
length: 18
J: TRBJ1-5
D: TRBD1
V: TRBV19
CDR3: CASRARDRVQWGNQPQHF
DNA: TGTGCCAGTAGGGCTCGGGACAGGGTCCAGTGGGGCAATCAGCCCCAGCATTTT

size: NA
length: 17
J: TRBJ2-5
D: NA
V: TRBV21-1
CDR3: CASSNYCWARSKETQYF
DNA: TGTGCCAGCAGCAATTATTGCTGGGCCCGTTCTAAAGAGACCCAGTACTTC

size: NA
length: 14
J: TRBJ2-3
D: NA
V: TRBV11-3
CDR3: CASRSSGSTDTQYF
DNA: TGTGCCAGCAGGTCAAGCGGGAGCACAGATACGCAGTATTTT